These 32 T cell receptor beta chains originate from one sample sequenced in a study of blood T cell repertoires in COVID-19 (dated by TCRdb to the early 2020s). The library was prepared using the immunoSEQ multiplex PCR assay. As stored in TCRdb, this immuneACCESS dataset retains in-frame rearrangements with V and J assigned. A fraction of the clones does not appear; measured against another copy, unresolved V genes explain less than half of the discrepancy, and the remainder lacks a known reason. Recorded for this sample are hundreds of thousands of clones; around 87% of them occurred a single time. The leading ten clones occupy roughly 2% of the sample. The sample taken for sequencing was PBMCs or T cells enriched from blood (not recorded which). The receptors here all came from a man aged 35 to 55 in a cohort exposed to, infected with or recovered from COVID-19 (not recorded which).

This chain links TRBV6-5 with TRBJ1-1, with TRBD1 matching 10 bases. This CDR3 comprises 13 residues. Germline-derived CDR1 and CDR2 are MNHEY and SVGAGI. V trimming: 4 bases; J trimming: 9 bases; junction bases outside the gene matches: 5. The CDR3 is CASSLRQGAKAFF. For the CDR3, the DNA is TGTGCCAGCAGTTTACGACAGGGGGCTAAAGCTTTCTTT.

This chain links TRBV29-1 with TRBJ1-1, with D tentatively TRBD1 (6 bases). Germline V gives CDR1 SQVTM, CDR2 ANQGSEA. The V and J ends lost 7 bases and 1 base respectively, with 10 bases between them. The CDR3 spans 12 residues. CDR3 in amino acids: CSGQQGNTEAFF. The CDR3 DNA sequence: TGCAGCGGACAACAGGGGAACACTGAAGCTTTCTTT.

The V gene is TRBV7-3, the J gene TRBJ2-5; tentatively, D is TRBD2 (5 bases). The V gene lost 5 bases and the J gene lost 3 bases, with 16 bases spanning the gap. CDR1 and CDR2 from the germline V gene are SGHTA and FQGTGA. The CDR3 consists of 15 residues. This chain's CDR3 is CASSPRGSVKETQYF. The CDR3 DNA sequence: TGTGCCAGCAGCCCCCGTGGTAGCGTTAAAGAGACCCAGTACTTC.

This clone was observed a handful of times. This sequence joins TRBV25-1 and TRBJ2-2; the D gene is possibly TRBD1 (5 bases). Germline loops: CDR1 MGHDK, CDR2 SYGVNS. V lost 4 bases and J lost 4, with 7 bases in between. This CDR3 has 13 residues. The CDR3 sequence is CASSVDSTGELFF. DNA of the CDR3: TGTGCCAGCAGTGTCGACAGCACCGGGGAGCTGTTTTTT.

This rearrangement joins TRBV6-6 to TRBJ2-3, with 8 bases matching TRBD1. V lost 5 bases to trimming and J lost 1 base; unmatched junction nucleotides: 8. From germline, CDR1 is MNHNY and CDR2 SVGAGI (reference sequence). The length of the CDR3 is 16 residues. CDR3 nucleotide sequence: TGTGCCAGCAGTAAAGGACAGGGTAAAGGCACAGATACGCAGTATTTT. Its translation: CASSKGQGKGTDTQYF.

Only a few counts were recorded for this clone. The chain has TRBV6-4 and TRBJ2-7; 10 nucleotides match TRBD1. The CDR3 runs to 15 residues. The germline V gene has CDR1 MRHNA and CDR2 SNTAGT. J gave up 7 bases and V 7 bases, and 13 bases lay outside the gene matches. DNA for the CDR3: TGTGCCAGCACTCGGGCCAAGACAGGGGGCGGGGAGCAGTACTTC. It translates to CASTRAKTGGGEQYF.

This chain links TRBV5-5 with TRBJ2-5; perhaps TRBD2 as D (6 bases). This CDR3 contains 15 residues. Per germline, CDR1 SGHKS and CDR2 YYEKEE (reference sequence). V was cut by 0 bases and J by 5 bases, with 14 bases left in between. The CDR3 sequence is CASSLVNPGRETQYF. CDR3 coding DNA: TGTGCCAGCAGCTTGGTGAACCCAGGGAGGGAGACCCAGTACTTC.

This chain joins TRBV2 and TRBJ1-2, with D maybe TRBD1 (6 bases). Trimming shortened V by 5 bases and J by 6 bases, and 10 bases separated the two germline ends. From germline, CDR1 is SNHLY and CDR2 FYNNEI. The CDR3 sequence is 12 residues long. CDR3 bases: TGTGCCAGCAGTTACAGGGACCATGGCTACACCTTC. Translated, it gives CASSYRDHGYTF.

CDR3 region: CASSSPSGGGNTIYF. CDR3 nucleotides: TGTGCCAGCAGCTCCCCATCTGGAGGAGGAAACACCATATATTTT. The chain joins TRBV7-2 to TRBJ1-3, with D unclear. V shed 4 bases and J shed 4 bases, with 14 bases lying between them. The CDR3 spans 15 residues. CDR1 and CDR2 (germline): SGHTA, FQGNSA.

The chain is built from TRBV6-2 or TRBV6-3 and TRBJ1-1, with 10 bases that match TRBD1. V shed 2 bases and J 6 bases; nucleotides not matched to a gene: 9. Germline-derived CDR1 and CDR2 are MNHEY and SVGEGT. The CDR3 totals 16 residues. The CDR3 nucleotides read TGTGCCAGCAGTTACGGGACAGGGGCGATCCGAGCTGAAGCTTTCTTT. Translated, it gives CASSYGTGAIRAEAFF.

V usage is TRBV24-1 and J usage is TRBJ2-1; 7 nucleotides agree with TRBD2. The CDR3 totals 16 residues. CDR1 is KGHDR and CDR2 is SFDVKD in the germline V gene. J was trimmed by 0 bases and V by 4 bases; bases with no gene match: 5. Here the CDR3 DNA reads TGTGCCACCAGTGAAGCTCTAGCGGTCTCCTACAATGAGCAGTTCTTC. Its translation is CATSEALAVSYNEQFF.

About this clone itself: This sample includes further DNA sequences coding for the same CDR3. The chain couples TRBV2 to TRBJ2-7, with D perhaps TRBD2 (6 bases). Germline CDR1 SNHLY, CDR2 FYNNEI. V shed 5 bases and J shed 2 bases, with 10 bases lying between them. This CDR3 comprises 13 residues. The CDR3 reads CASSSGGPYEQYF. Written as DNA, the CDR3 is TGTGCCAGCAGTTCCGGGGGTCCCTACGAGCAGTACTTC.

This chain connects TRBV4-2 to TRBJ1-2, with a tentative D call TRBD1 (6 bases). Trimming removed 9 bases from V and 4 bases from J, with 15 bases in between. Germline V gene sequence: CDR1 LGHNA, CDR2 YNFKEQ. The CDR3 totals 13 residues. CDR3 bases: TGTGCCAGTGCCTCGGGGGGCGGCTATGGCTACACCTTC. Amino acids: CASASGGGYGYTF.

The V call is TRBV5-8, the J call TRBJ2-1; TRBD2 matches at 12 bases. The CDR3 consists of 13 residues. Germline V CDR1 and CDR2: SGHTS, YDEGEE. Trimming took 4 bases from V and 12 from J; bases not matched to a gene: 5. CDR3 coding DNA: TGTGCCAGCAGCCCCCGGACTAGCGGGATGCAGTTCTTC. Translation gives CASSPRTSGMQFF.

The chain carries TRBV7-8 and TRBJ2-7; no clear D gene. Germline V CDR1 and CDR2: SGHVS, FQNEAQ. The germline V and J ends were trimmed by 2 bases and 3 bases, with 8 bases remaining between them. The CDR3 is made up of 13 amino acids. This CDR3 reads CASSLSERYEQYF. As DNA, the CDR3 is TGTGCCAGCAGCTTATCGGAGCGCTACGAGCAGTACTTC.

For this clone: The same CDR3 also results from other DNA sequences found in this sample. The J gene is TRBJ2-3, the V gene TRBV11-3, with 14 bases fitting TRBD2. Per germline, CDR1 SGHNT and CDR2 YENEEA. V shed 4 bases, J shed 6 bases, and the junction held 3 bases outside the gene matches. This CDR3 contains 15 residues. CDR3 in DNA: TGTGCCAGCAGCTCGGGACTAGCGGGAGCTGATACGCAGTATTTT. This gives the protein CASSSGLAGADTQYF.

The chain is built from TRBV19 and TRBJ2-3; 9 nucleotides agree with TRBD1. V was pared by 8 bases and J by 0 bases, with 3 bases of the junction left unmatched. CDR1 is LNHDA, CDR2 SQIVND, per germline (reference sequence). CDR3 length: 14 residues. The CDR3 region has the DNA TGTGCCAGTGCTGGGACAGGGAGCACAGATACGCAGTATTTT. Amino acids: CASAGTGSTDTQYF.

This chain joins TRBV5-1 and TRBJ1-1; D is unclear. Germline V gives CDR1 SGHRS, CDR2 YFSETQ. V was trimmed by 4 bases and J by 2 bases, leaving 15 bases between them. The CDR3 is 15 amino acids. CDR3 coding DNA: TGCGCCAGCAGCCCCCGGGAGGCGGCAAACACTGAAGCTTTCTTT. The encoded protein is CASSPREAANTEAFF.

The chain is built from TRBV5-5 and TRBJ2-7, with 12 bases aligning to TRBD2. Germline V gene lookup returns CDR1 SGHKS and CDR2 YYEKEE (reference sequence). Trimming at V came to 6 bases and at J to 4 bases, leaving 2 bases not matched to a gene. CDR3 length: 13 residues. The CDR3 sequence: CASKLAGGYEQYF. The CDR3 nucleotides are TGTGCCAGCAAACTAGCGGGAGGTTACGAGCAGTACTTC.

The chain employs TRBV5-6 and TRBJ2-2, with D tentatively TRBD2 (5 bases). The CDR3 is made up of 19 amino acids. From germline, CDR1 is SGHDT and CDR2 YYEEEE. Trimming cost V 2 bases and J 0 bases, with 20 bases left between them. Here the CDR3 reads CASSFPSGRRFANTGELFF. The CDR3, as DNA: TGTGCCAGCAGCTTTCCCTCCGGCAGGAGGTTCGCGAACACCGGGGAGCTGTTTTTT.

The rearrangement links TRBV5-5 to TRBJ2-2; D not certain. Germline assignment: CDR1 SGHKS and CDR2 YYEKEE (reference sequence). Trimming left V 6 bases short and J 4 bases short, with 16 bases between. The CDR3 runs 15 residues. The CDR3: CASKTGYVGTGELFF. Written as DNA, the CDR3 is TGTGCCAGCAAGACTGGATACGTGGGCACCGGGGAGCTGTTTTTT.

The chain employs TRBV4-1 and TRBJ1-5; D not certain. CDR3 length equals 15 residues. Germline lookup yields CDR1 MGHRA and CDR2 YSYEKL. V was trimmed by 6 bases and J by 2 bases, leaving 14 bases between them. The CDR3 here is CASRLEAAGNQPQHF. Written as DNA, the CDR3 is TGCGCCAGCAGGTTGGAGGCCGCGGGCAATCAGCCCCAGCATTTT.

This clone occurred a few times. The V call is TRBV19, the J call TRBJ1-1, with 7 bases aligning to TRBD1. V was pared by 8 bases and J by 4 bases, with 16 bases of the junction left unmatched. Germline-derived CDR1 and CDR2 are LNHDA and SQIVND (reference sequence). The CDR3 is 16 amino acids. The CDR3 loop reads CASDRDSSGLGTEAFF. The DNA for the CDR3 is TGTGCCAGTGATCGGGACAGTTCTGGTTTGGGCACTGAAGCTTTCTTT.

This chain uses TRBV5-4 with TRBJ1-1, with no clear D. Trimming removed 0 bases from V and 1 base from J, with 7 bases in between. This CDR3 is 14 amino acids long. Germline CDR1 SGHNT, CDR2 YYREEE (reference sequence). CDR3: CASSLVGGNTEAFF. The DNA of the CDR3 is TGTGCCAGCAGCTTGGTTGGAGGGAACACTGAAGCTTTCTTT.

The rearrangement links TRBV24-1 to TRBJ2-3, with 7 bases matching TRBD1. From germline, CDR1 is KGHDR and CDR2 SFDVKD. V lost 2 bases, J lost 6 bases, and 7 bases stayed unmatched. The CDR3 sequence is 15 residues long. CDR3: CATSDSTLQGDTQYF. The CDR3 nucleotides are TGTGCCACCAGTGATTCCACACTACAGGGGGATACGCAGTATTTT.

The chain has TRBV6-5 and TRBJ2-7; 11 bases align to TRBD2. The CDR3 contains 13 residues. V lost 7 bases to trimming and J lost 3 bases; unmatched junction nucleotides: 2. Germline values: CDR1 MNHEY, CDR2 SVGAGI. This chain's CDR3 is CASKGLAVYEQYF. The CDR3 DNA sequence: TGTGCCAGCAAGGGACTAGCGGTCTACGAGCAGTACTTC.

About this clone itself: One end of the junction varies from germline; a read error may be responsible. This rearrangement joins TRBV5-1 to TRBJ2-5, with 8 bases aligning to TRBD1. The CDR3 is 16 amino acids. Germline V CDR1 and CDR2: SGHRS, YFSETQ. CDR3: CASSSEVARGQGTQYF. CDR3 nucleotides: TGCGCCAGCAGCTCCGAGGTGGCCAGGGGGCAAGGGACCCAGTACTTC.

The genes are TRBV28 and TRBJ2-7; a possible D gene is TRBD1 (6 bases). The V gene lost 6 bases and the J gene lost 6 bases, with 12 bases spanning the gap. This CDR3 spans 12 amino acids. Germline CDR1 and CDR2: MDHEN and SYDVKM. The CDR3 region has the DNA TGTGCCAGCAGCCCGGACAGAACCGAGCAGTACTTC. Translation: CASSPDRTEQYF.

The chain recombines TRBV7-6 with TRBJ2-7, with 9 bases that match TRBD2. Germline CDR1 reads SGHVS; CDR2 reads FNYEAQ. With V trimmed by 3 bases and J by 4 bases, 10 bases remained unmatched. The CDR3 runs 16 residues. The CDR3 nucleotides are TGTGCCAGCAGCTTCGGCGGGAGGGCGGGTAGTTACGAGCAGTACTTC. It yields the protein CASSFGGRAGSYEQYF. Drawing the rest from reference TRBV7-6 and TRBJ2-7, the complete variable domain is GAGVSQSPRYKVTKRGQDVALRCDPISGHVSLYWYRQALGQGPEFLTYFNYEAQQDKSGLPNDRFSAERPEGSISTLTIQRTEQRDSAMYRCASSFGGRAGSYEQYFGPGTRLTVT.

The rearrangement joins TRBV18 to TRBJ2-2; tentatively, D is TRBD2 (5 bases). This CDR3 is 17 amino acids long. Between the trimmed V and J ends, which lost 3 bases and 4 bases, there was a span of 18 bases. CDR1 KGHSH and CDR2 LQKENI come from the germline V gene. The CDR3 DNA reads as TGTGCCAGCTCACCCACGAGGGATGCGCGTCTCACCGGGGAGCTGTTTTTT. It codes for CASSPTRDARLTGELFF.

The rearrangement links TRBV2 to TRBJ2-1; the match to TRBD2 covers 9 bases. The CDR3 extends over 14 amino acids. V was pared by 3 bases and J by 7 bases, with 4 bases of the junction left unmatched. Germline CDR1 and CDR2: SNHLY and FYNNEI. CDR3 bases: TGTGCCAGCAGTGACGCGGGAGGGCGGAATGAGCAGTTCTTC. It specifies CASSDAGGRNEQFF.

The rearrangement uses TRBV5-1 and TRBJ2-1; TRBD2 matches 7 bases. With 0 bases clipped from V and 4 bases from J, the junction kept 4 bases outside the gene matches. CDR1 and CDR2 (germline): SGHRS, YFSETQ. The CDR3 sequence is 15 residues long. CDR3 protein: CASSLGGSNYNEQFF. CDR3 coding DNA: TGCGCCAGCAGCTTGGGCGGGAGTAATTACAATGAGCAGTTCTTC.